This TCR beta chain was profiled in a study of cytomegalovirus exposure and HLA in healthy donors. From germline, CDR1 is SGDLS and CDR2 YYNGEE. The CDR3 is 14 amino acids. The V end was cut by 4 bases, the J end by 8 bases, with 16 bases between. General study results and limits: It was reportedly the case that the classifier diagnosed cytomegalovirus status with high specificity and sensitivity. The authors enumerated roughly 180 TCR beta chains as linked to cytomegalovirus.

To note about this clone: Antigen: not known.

Here immunoSEQ multiplex PCR was the method, and the copy in TCRdb shows in-frame clones only, minus some. There are about 170,000 clones in the sample; around nine tenths occur only once, and 2% to 3% lies in the top ten. The V call is TRBV9, the J call TRBJ2-1; maybe TRBD2 (5 bases). Sample: PBMCs. This TCR was sampled from a man in his late teens or twenties in good health and CMV-seropositive. The DNA of the CDR3 is TGTGCCAGCAGCTCTCCCGGGGATGAGGATGAGCAGTTCTTC. It codes for CASSSPGDEDEQFF.